This T cell receptor (beta chain) was documented in a study of shared clonotypes between healthy human individuals. For the study at large: Ranging from 18 to 49 in age, donors were a couple of women and a few men.

The V gene end was trimmed by 3 bases and the J gene end by 2 bases; junction bases not matched to a gene: 4. The CDR3 contains 14 residues. Germline V CDR1 and CDR2: MDHEN, SYDVKM. Researchers ran the assay at a deep level. The authors distributed each subset's genomic DNA evenly over several immunoSEQ plates. The data were produced by immunoSEQ multiplex PCR, yet TCRdb's version contains in-frame clones alone and is incomplete. The table records just over 2,000,000 clones, 95% of them present only once. This TCR was sampled from a man aged 18 to 30 in good health. Sequencing input: naive CD4+ T cells sorted from blood. Subset described: CD45RA+ positively selected. The chain uses TRBV28 and TRBJ2-7, with TRBD1 identical over 7 bases. In nucleotides, the CDR3 is TGTGCCAGCAGTTTCCCGACAGGGCCCTACGAGCAGTACTTC. It translates to CASSFPTGPYEQYF.